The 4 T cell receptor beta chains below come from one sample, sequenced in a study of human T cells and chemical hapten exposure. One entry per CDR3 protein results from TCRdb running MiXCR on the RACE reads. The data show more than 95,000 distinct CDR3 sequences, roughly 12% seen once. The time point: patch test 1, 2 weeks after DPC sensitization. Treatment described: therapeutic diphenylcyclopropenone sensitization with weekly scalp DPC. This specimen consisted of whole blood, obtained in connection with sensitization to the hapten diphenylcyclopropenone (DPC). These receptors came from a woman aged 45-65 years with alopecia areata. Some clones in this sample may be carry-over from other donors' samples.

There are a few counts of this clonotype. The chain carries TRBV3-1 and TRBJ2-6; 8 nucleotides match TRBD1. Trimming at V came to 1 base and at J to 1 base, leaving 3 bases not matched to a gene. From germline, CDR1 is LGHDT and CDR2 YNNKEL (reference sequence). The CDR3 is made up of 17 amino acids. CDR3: CASSQVWTGSGANVLTF. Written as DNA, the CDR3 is TGTGCCAGCAGCCAAGTCTGGACAGGGTCTGGGGCCAACGTCCTGACTTTC. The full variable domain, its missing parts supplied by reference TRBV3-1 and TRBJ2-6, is DTAVSQTPKYLVTQMGNDKSIKCEQNLGHDTMYWYKQDSKKFLKIMFSYNNKELIINETVPNRFSPKSPDKAHLNLHINSLELGDSAVYFCASSQVWTGSGANVLTFGAGSRLTVL.

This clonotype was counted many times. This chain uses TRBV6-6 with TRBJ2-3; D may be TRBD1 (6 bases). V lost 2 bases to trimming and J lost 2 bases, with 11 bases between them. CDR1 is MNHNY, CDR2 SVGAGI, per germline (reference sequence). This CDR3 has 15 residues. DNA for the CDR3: TGTGCCAGCAGTTACGGGGACACTTACACAGATACGCAGTATTTT. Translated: CASSYGDTYTDTQYF.

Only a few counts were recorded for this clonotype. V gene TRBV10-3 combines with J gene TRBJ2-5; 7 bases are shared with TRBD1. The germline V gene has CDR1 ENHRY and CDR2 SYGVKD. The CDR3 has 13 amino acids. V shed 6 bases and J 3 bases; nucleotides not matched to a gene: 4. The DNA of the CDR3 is TGTGCCATCAGCGGGACAGTAGAAGAGACCCAGTACTTC. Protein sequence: CAISGTVEETQYF.

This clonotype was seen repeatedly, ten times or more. CDR3: CSGTVPPYEQYF. CDR3 in DNA: TGCAGCGGGACCGTGCCCCCATACGAGCAGTACTTC. This sequence joins TRBV29-1 and TRBJ2-7; no definite D call. The CDR3 runs 12 residues. Trimming pared 7 bases from V and 4 bases from J, leaving 14 bases between. The germline gives CDR1 SQVTM, CDR2 ANQGSEA.